What follows are 14 T cell receptor beta chains derived from one specimen sequenced in a study of cytomegalovirus exposure and HLA in healthy donors (dated by TCRdb to between 2016 and 2019). The library was built by means of the immunoSEQ multiplex PCR assay. A mixture of 60 forward primers for TCR Vbeta segments and 13 reverse primers for TCR Jbeta segments was used in the multiplex PCR. TCRdb obtained this table from immuneACCESS and retained in-frame rearrangements with V and J assigned. These tables miss some clones; where compared with another copy, unresolved V genes account for less than half of the shortfall, and the remainder is unexplained. Across this sample there are 110,000 to 150,000 clones, with around 80% seen only once. 2% to 2.5% of the sample lies in the top ten. Specimen: PBMCs. Every receptor here comes from a boy younger than 10 in good health and CMV-seronegative.

The chain combines TRBV4-2 with TRBJ2-7, with 8 bases lining up with TRBD2. The J segment lost 5 bases and the V segment lost 1 base, leaving 7 bases of the junction unmatched. In germline, CDR1 is LGHNA, CDR2 YNFKEQ. The CDR3 contains 15 residues. The CDR3 sequence: CASSQVVSGSDEQYF. CDR3 nucleotides: TGTGCCAGCAGCCAAGTCGTAAGCGGGAGCGACGAGCAGTACTTC.

The chain joins TRBV7-8 to TRBJ1-2; D is possibly TRBD1 (5 bases). From germline, CDR1 is SGHVS and CDR2 FQNEAQ. The CDR3 extends over 14 amino acids. Between the trimmed V and J ends, which lost 3 bases and 1 base, there was a span of 9 bases. CDR3 residues: CASSLGLVNYGYTF. The CDR3 DNA sequence: TGTGCCAGCAGCTTGGGACTGGTTAACTATGGCTACACCTTC. The whole variable domain, remainder taken from reference TRBV7-8 and TRBJ1-2, is GAGVSQSPRYKVAKRGQDVALRCDPISGHVSLFWYQQALGQGPEFLTYFQNEAQLDKSGLPSDRFFAERPEGSVSTLKIQRTQQEDSAVYLCASSLGLVNYGYTFGSGTRLTVV.

V usage is TRBV5-4 and J usage is TRBJ2-1; D uncertain. CDR3 size: 13 residues. With 1 base removed from V and 6 bases from J, the gap between germline ends came to 8 bases. Germline CDR1 is SGHNT and CDR2 is YYREEE (reference sequence). CDR3 region: CASSLPSSNEQFF. DNA of the CDR3: TGTGCCAGCAGCTTGCCCTCGAGCAATGAGCAGTTCTTC.

The V and J genes are TRBV4-2 and TRBJ2-3; 7 positions match TRBD1. The CDR3 consists of 16 residues. V shed 0 bases and J 2 bases; nucleotides not matched to a gene: 5. The germline V gene encodes CDR1 LGHNA and CDR2 YNFKEQ. CDR3 region: CASSQEEGAHTDTQYF. The CDR3 nucleotides are TGTGCCAGCAGCCAAGAAGAGGGGGCCCACACAGATACGCAGTATTTT.

The genes are TRBV6-6 and TRBJ1-2; TRBD1 aligns across 11 bases. After removal of 4 bases from V and 2 bases from J, the junction contained 6 bases not matched to a gene. This CDR3 contains 16 residues. Germline V gives CDR1 MNHNY, CDR2 SVGAGI (reference sequence). The CDR3 protein is CASSWDRGVLNYGYTF. CDR3 coding DNA: TGTGCCAGCAGTTGGGACAGGGGGGTTCTCAACTATGGCTACACCTTC.

Worth noting for this clone: Other nucleotide sequences in the sample specify the same CDR3. The rearrangement uses TRBV11-1 and TRBJ2-3, with TRBD1 identical over 7 bases. Trimming at V came to 4 bases and at J to 3 bases, leaving 4 bases not matched to a gene. CDR1 SGHAT and CDR2 FQDESV come from the germline V gene (reference sequence). The CDR3 is 14 residues long. The CDR3 loop reads CASSWDSSTDTQYF. CDR3 DNA sequence: TGTGCCAGCAGCTGGGACAGCTCGACAGATACGCAGTATTTT.

The chain employs TRBV6-5 and TRBJ1-6; no clear D. The length of the CDR3 is 14 residues. V was clipped by 6 bases and J by 10 bases, with 16 bases between them. Per germline, CDR1 MNHEY and CDR2 SVGAGI. The DNA for the CDR3 is TGTGCCAGCAGCCGCGGTCAAGCGGAATCACCCCTCCACTTT. Its protein is CASSRGQAESPLHF.

The chain has TRBV2 and TRBJ2-5, with D unclear. V lost 1 base, J lost 7 bases, and 16 bases lay in between. This CDR3 is 15 amino acids long. Per germline, CDR1 SNHLY and CDR2 FYNNEI. The CDR3 sequence is CASSEVGTTLGTQYF. As DNA, the CDR3 is TGTGCCAGCAGTGAAGTAGGAACTACTCTAGGGACCCAGTACTTC.

The chain joins TRBV9 to TRBJ2-1, with D possibly TRBD2 on 6 matching bases. The germline V gene encodes CDR1 SGDLS and CDR2 YYNGEE. This CDR3 is built from 12 residues. Trimming pared 7 bases from V and 1 base from J, leaving 6 bases between. The CDR3 sequence: CASGRSYNEQFF. DNA of the CDR3: TGTGCCAGCGGGAGGTCCTACAATGAGCAGTTCTTC.

On this clone itself: The junction and the germline gene differ at one end; a read error may be behind it. The chain couples TRBV7-9 to TRBJ2-5; 8 bases fit TRBD1. CDR3 size: 17 residues. The V gene's germline CDR1 is SEHNR and CDR2 FQNEAQ (reference sequence). The DNA of the CDR3 is TGTTCCAGCAGCTTGGCGACGAACAGGGGGTACCAAGAGACCCAGTACTTC. Its translation is CSSSLATNRGYQETQYF.

This rearrangement joins TRBV19 to TRBJ1-2; D may be TRBD1 (5 bases). The CDR3 covers 13 residues. The ends were cut back, 3 bases at V and 4 bases at J, with 9 bases in the middle. The germline V gene encodes CDR1 LNHDA and CDR2 SQIVND (reference sequence). The CDR3 protein is CASSMGGAYGYTF. Written as DNA, the CDR3 is TGTGCCAGTAGTATGGGGGGAGCCTATGGCTACACCTTC.

This clone was found a few times. This chain joins TRBV12-5 and TRBJ1-2; D is possibly TRBD1 (6 bases). The CDR3 contains 16 residues. CDR1 and CDR2 from the germline V gene are LGHNT and FRNRAP. V shed 7 bases and J shed 5 bases, with 23 bases lying between them. In DNA form, the CDR3 reads TGTGCTAGTGTTCTTCGCCGGACAGCGATAGGGTATGGCTACACCTTC. Protein product: CASVLRRTAIGYGYTF.

This clone was counted a few times. The rearrangement joins TRBV6-1 to TRBJ2-7; D gene ambiguous. The germline V gene has CDR1 MNHNS and CDR2 SASEGT. The CDR3 consists of 12 residues. With 9 bases removed from V and 11 bases from J, the gap between germline ends came to 20 bases. The CDR3 reads CASTRLPLVEYF. CDR3 in DNA: TGTGCCAGTACGAGGCTGCCGCTCGTTGAGTACTTC.

The J gene is TRBJ2-4, the V gene TRBV7-6, with a weak D call TRBD1 (7 bases). The CDR3 runs 15 residues. The V gene lost 4 bases and the J gene lost 5 bases, with 15 bases spanning the gap. CDR1 and CDR2 from the germline V gene are SGHVS and FNYEAQ. The CDR3 sequence is CASSSSVTGENIQYF. The CDR3 nucleotides read TGTGCCAGCAGCTCTAGCGTCACAGGGGAAAACATTCAGTACTTC.